This T cell receptor beta chain was found in a study of T cells in tuberculosis. Study-wide context: The T cells targeted glucose monomycolate, a mycobacterial lipid, via CD1B.

Sequencing of TCR-alpha and TCR-beta chains was unpaired. The data were produced by immunoSEQ multiplex PCR, yet TCRdb's version contains in-frame clones alone and is incomplete. Found here are 85,000 to 100,000 clones, about nine tenths of them singletons; the top ten hold approximately 2%. The germline gives CDR1 KGHSH, CDR2 LQKENI. The CDR3 contains 16 residues. Trimming left V 2 bases short and J 0 bases short, with 11 bases between. Cells were sorted from thawed PBMC rested overnight and stained with GMM-loaded CD1B tetramer, viability dye and anti-CD3. CD1B tetramers were loaded with Rhodococcus equi-derived C32 glucose monomycolate. Tetramer-sorted PBMC had been CD14 monocyte-depleted before freezing. About 100,000 tetramer-negative cells were sorted from each donor.

The rearrangement joins TRBV18 to TRBJ1-5; D perhaps matches TRBD1 (5 bases). What was sequenced was CD1b-GMM tetramer-negative cells sorted from PBMCs. This clonotype was sampled from an adult woman with latent tuberculosis. CDR3 DNA: TGTGCCAGCTCACCATCGGGACTGGATAGCAATCAGCCCCAGCATTTT. Amino acid sequence: CASSPSGLDSNQPQHF.